This entry concerns a single TCR beta chain. This record comes from a study of T cell responses to AZD1222 COVID-19 vaccine. This CDR3 comprises 15 residues. V lost 0 bases and J 4 bases, leaving 13 bases between the germline ends. The germline gives CDR1 SGHVS, CDR2 FNYEAQ. Measured with immunoSEQ multiplex PCR; TCRdb has only the in-frame clones, and not every one. The profile covers about 130,000 clones, with about 94% appearing a single time and about 0.86% taken by the ten largest. The chain recombines TRBV7-6 with TRBJ2-7, with D tentatively TRBD1 (7 bases). The source was peripheral blood, collected on day 0 of AZD1222 vaccination. The sequence was obtained from an adult in good health. The CDR3 loop is CASSLASQGGYEQYF. The CDR3 coding sequence is TGTGCCAGCAGCTTAGCGTCCCAGGGGGGATACGAGCAGTACTTC.